This T cell receptor beta chain was found in a study of CD8 T cells in Susac syndrome. The ends were cut back, 3 bases at V and 4 bases at J, with 11 bases in the middle. The CDR3 contains 14 residues. The germline V gene has CDR1 SGDLS and CDR2 YYNGEE. Random hexamers were used to reverse transcribe about 0.5 to 1 ug of RNA. TCR beta CDR3 was amplified by immunoSEQ multiplex PCR. This amplification extended across 54 Vbeta and 13 Jbeta segments. MiXCR, applied by TCRdb to the immunoSEQ multiplex PCR reads, yields one record per CDR3 protein. The sample records a few hundred thousand distinct CDR3 sequences, around 84% being singletons. Peripheral blood CD8+ and CD4+ T cells were profiled by TCR beta sequencing.

The chain uses TRBV9 and TRBJ1-5, with a tentative D call TRBD1 (6 bases). This clonotype was sampled from a human donor with multiple sclerosis. The sequenced sample was CD8+ T cells from PBMCs. This CDR3 is CASSGKTGNQPQHF. The CDR3 DNA is TGTGCCAGCAGCGGGAAAACAGGGAATCAGCCCCAGCATTTT.